One sample yielded the 8 T cell receptor beta chains listed below, sequenced in a study of blood T cell repertoires in COVID-19. The protocol was immunoSEQ multiplex PCR, while the TCRdb copy is restricted to in-frame clones and leaves out a portion. The sample has hundreds of thousands of clones; approximately 90% are singletons. Material for sequencing was peripheral blood. The receptors were gathered from a woman between 18 and 29 years old with acute or convalescent COVID-19.

V usage is TRBV4-3 and J usage is TRBJ1-2, with D uncertain. Trimming shortened V by 0 bases and J by 3 bases, and 17 bases separated the two germline ends. Germline lookup yields CDR1 LGHNA and CDR2 YSLEER. The CDR3 is 17 amino acids. CDR3: CASSQDGKGPRYYGYTF. Here the CDR3 DNA reads TGCGCCAGCAGCCAAGACGGGAAGGGCCCTCGGTACTATGGCTACACCTTC.

This clone has a single count. This chain uses TRBV5-1 with TRBJ2-7; 7 nucleotides match TRBD2. V shed 1 base and J 2 bases; nucleotides not matched to a gene: 6. This CDR3 comprises 15 residues. CDR1 is SGHRS and CDR2 is YFSETQ in the germline V gene. The CDR3 reads CASSLNAGDPYEQYF. Written as DNA, the CDR3 is TGCGCCAGCAGCTTGAATGCGGGAGACCCCTACGAGCAGTACTTC.

This clone was counted once. V and J are TRBV28 and TRBJ2-1; 7 positions agree with TRBD1. The germline CDR1 and CDR2 sequences are MDHEN and SYDVKM. V lost 7 bases, J lost 2 bases, and 11 bases stayed unmatched. This CDR3 is built from 16 residues. The CDR3 DNA sequence: TGTGCCAGCACCCCTTGGGCGACAGGGCCCTACAATGAGCAGTTCTTC. Amino acids: CASTPWATGPYNEQFF.

The V gene is TRBV3-1 (or the pseudogene TRBV3-2), the J gene TRBJ2-3; 7 bases fit TRBD2. Germline CDR1 is LGHDT and CDR2 is YNNKEL (reference sequence). The length of the CDR3 is 15 residues. The trim removed 1 base at V and 2 bases at J, leaving 3 bases unmatched. This chain's CDR3 is CASSQALAVTDTQYF. The CDR3 coding sequence is TGTGCCAGCAGCCAAGCCCTAGCGGTCACAGATACGCAGTATTTT.

This chain uses TRBV14 with TRBJ1-2, with 8 bases lining up with TRBD1. In germline, CDR1 is SGHDN, CDR2 FVKESK. V was pared by 4 bases and J by 8 bases, with 3 bases of the junction left unmatched. The CDR3 loop spans 12 amino acids. The CDR3 DNA is TGTGCCAGCAGCCGGACAGGGAACGGCTACACCTTC. Protein sequence: CASSRTGNGYTF.

This rearrangement joins TRBV5-5 to TRBJ2-2, with D perhaps matching TRBD1 (5 bases). Deletions cut 3 bases from V and 6 bases from J, with 18 bases between. This CDR3 region has 16 residues. Germline lookup yields CDR1 SGHKS and CDR2 YYEKEE (reference sequence). The CDR3 reads CASSSISGSVAGELFF. In DNA form, the CDR3 reads TGTGCCAGCAGCTCGATATCAGGGTCGGTAGCCGGGGAGCTGTTTTTT.

This rearrangement joins TRBV9 to TRBJ2-7, with D perhaps matching TRBD2 (7 bases). This CDR3 region has 17 residues. The V end was cut by 4 bases, the J end by 0 bases, with 20 bases between. Germline V gene sequence: CDR1 SGDLS, CDR2 YYNGEE. CDR3 in amino acids: CASSPRGGGIFSYEQYF. In DNA form, the CDR3 reads TGTGCCAGCAGCCCTCGGGGAGGGGGAATTTTCTCCTACGAGCAGTACTTC.

The chain has TRBV5-1 and TRBJ1-1; D perhaps matches TRBD1 (6 bases). The V gene lost 3 bases and the J gene lost 5 bases, with 14 bases spanning the gap. The CDR3 runs 14 residues. CDR1 is SGHRS, CDR2 YFSETQ, per germline. The CDR3 protein is CASSSRDTYTEAFF. The CDR3 nucleotides read TGCGCCAGCAGCTCCCGGGACACGTATACTGAAGCTTTCTTT.